This T cell receptor beta chain originates from a study of OX40 agonist ivuxolimab in advanced cancers. TCRdb keeps only in-frame clones here, not all; method: immunoSEQ multiplex PCR. The table has more than 55,000 clones, just over 85% seen once. After removal of 8 bases from V and 7 bases from J, the junction contained 16 bases not matched to a gene. In germline, CDR1 is ENHRY, CDR2 SYGVKD. The CDR3 is 15 residues long. The chain is built from TRBV10-3 and TRBJ2-7; 8 bases align to TRBD1. The receptor's source is an adult with an advanced solid tumor such as melanoma, head and neck, liver or kidney cancer. The sample consisted of CD4+ or CD8+ T cells sorted from blood, taken in a trial of the OX40 agonist ivuxolimab. CDR3 amino acids: CAIGREQGDTDEQYF. DNA of the CDR3: TGTGCCATCGGTCGGGAACAGGGGGATACAGATGAGCAGTACTTC.